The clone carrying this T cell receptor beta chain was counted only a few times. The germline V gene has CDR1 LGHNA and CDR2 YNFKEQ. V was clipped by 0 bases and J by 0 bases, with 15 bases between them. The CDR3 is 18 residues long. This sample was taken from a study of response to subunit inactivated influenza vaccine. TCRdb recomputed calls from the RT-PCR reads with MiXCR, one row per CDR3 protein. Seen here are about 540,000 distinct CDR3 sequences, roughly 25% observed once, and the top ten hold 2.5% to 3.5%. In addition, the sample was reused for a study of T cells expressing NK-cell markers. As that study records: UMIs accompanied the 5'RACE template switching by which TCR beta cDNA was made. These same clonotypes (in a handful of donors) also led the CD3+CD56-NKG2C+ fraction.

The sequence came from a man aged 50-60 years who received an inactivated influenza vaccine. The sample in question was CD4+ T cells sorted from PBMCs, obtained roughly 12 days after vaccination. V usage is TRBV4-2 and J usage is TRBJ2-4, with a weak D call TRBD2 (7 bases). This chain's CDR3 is CASSQDLAGALAKNIQYF. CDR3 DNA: TGTGCCAGCAGCCAAGATCTGGCGGGGGCTTTAGCCAAAAACATTCAGTACTTC.